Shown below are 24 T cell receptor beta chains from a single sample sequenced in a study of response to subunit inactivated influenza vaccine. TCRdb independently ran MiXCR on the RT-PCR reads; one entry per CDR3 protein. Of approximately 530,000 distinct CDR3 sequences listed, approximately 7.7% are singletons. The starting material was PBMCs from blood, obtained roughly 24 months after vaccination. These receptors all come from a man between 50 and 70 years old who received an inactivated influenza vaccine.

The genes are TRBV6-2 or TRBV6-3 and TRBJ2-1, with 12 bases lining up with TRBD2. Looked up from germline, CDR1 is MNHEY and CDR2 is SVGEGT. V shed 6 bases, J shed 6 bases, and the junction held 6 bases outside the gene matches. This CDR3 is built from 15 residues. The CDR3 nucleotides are TGTGCCAGCAGCGACGGGACTAGCGGGCGCAATGAGCAGTTCTTC. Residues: CASSDGTSGRNEQFF.

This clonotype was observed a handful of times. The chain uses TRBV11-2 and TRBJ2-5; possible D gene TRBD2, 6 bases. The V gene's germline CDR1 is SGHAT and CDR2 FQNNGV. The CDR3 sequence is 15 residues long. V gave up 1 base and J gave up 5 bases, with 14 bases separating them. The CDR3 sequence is CASSLGPEGRETQYF. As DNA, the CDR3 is TGTGCCAGCAGCTTAGGCCCGGAGGGCCGGGAGACCCAGTACTTC.

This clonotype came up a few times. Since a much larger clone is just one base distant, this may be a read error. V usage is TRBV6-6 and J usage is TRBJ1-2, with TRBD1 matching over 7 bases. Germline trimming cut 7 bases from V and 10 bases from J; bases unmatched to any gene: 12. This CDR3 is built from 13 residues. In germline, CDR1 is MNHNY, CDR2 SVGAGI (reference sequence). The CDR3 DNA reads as TGTGCCAGCACCGACCGAGGGGGCGATGCCTACACCTTC. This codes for CASTDRGGDAYTF.

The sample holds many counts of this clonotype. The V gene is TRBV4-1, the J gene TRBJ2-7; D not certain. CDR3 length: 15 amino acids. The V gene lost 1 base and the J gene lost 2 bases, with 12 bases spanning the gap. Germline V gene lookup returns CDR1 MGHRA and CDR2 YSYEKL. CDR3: CASSQAFVVTYEQYF. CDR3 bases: TGCGCCAGCAGCCAAGCCTTCGTTGTCACCTACGAGCAGTACTTC.

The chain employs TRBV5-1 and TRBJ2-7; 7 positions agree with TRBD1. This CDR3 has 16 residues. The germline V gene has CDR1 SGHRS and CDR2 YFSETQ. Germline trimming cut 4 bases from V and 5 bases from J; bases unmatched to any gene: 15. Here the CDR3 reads CASSPRSTGSSDEQYF. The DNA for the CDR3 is TGCGCCAGCAGCCCCCGATCGACAGGGTCGAGCGACGAGCAGTACTTC. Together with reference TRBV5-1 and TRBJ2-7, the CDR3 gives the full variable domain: KAGVTQTPRYLIKTRGQQVTLSCSPISGHRSVSWYQQTPGQGLQFLFEYFSETQRNKGNFPGRFSGRQFSNSRSEMNVSTLELGDSALYLCASSPRSTGSSDEQYFGPGTRLTVT.

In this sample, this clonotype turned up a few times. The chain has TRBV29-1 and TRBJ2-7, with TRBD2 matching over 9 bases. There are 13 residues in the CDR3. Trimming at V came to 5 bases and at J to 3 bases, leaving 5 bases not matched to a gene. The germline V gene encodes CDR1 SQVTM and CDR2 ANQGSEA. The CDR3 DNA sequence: TGCAGCGTTCGTAGCGGGAGAGGCTACGAGCAGTACTTC. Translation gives CSVRSGRGYEQYF.

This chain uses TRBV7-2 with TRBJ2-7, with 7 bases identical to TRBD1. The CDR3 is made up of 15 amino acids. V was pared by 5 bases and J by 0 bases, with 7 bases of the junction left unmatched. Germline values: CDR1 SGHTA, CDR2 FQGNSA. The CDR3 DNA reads TGTGCCAGCAGCCAAGGAGACAGGGTCTCCTACGAGCAGTACTTC. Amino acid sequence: CASSQGDRVSYEQYF.

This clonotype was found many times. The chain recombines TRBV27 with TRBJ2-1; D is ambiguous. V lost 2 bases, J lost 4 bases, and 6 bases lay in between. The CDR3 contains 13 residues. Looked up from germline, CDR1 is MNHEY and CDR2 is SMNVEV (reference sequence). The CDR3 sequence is CASSLTPYNEQFF. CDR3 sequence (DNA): TGTGCCAGCAGTTTAACACCTTACAATGAGCAGTTCTTC.

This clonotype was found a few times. The CDR3: CASSEFPEVSGNTIYF. The CDR3 DNA sequence: TGTGCCAGCAGTGAATTTCCGGAGGTCTCCGGAAACACCATATATTTT. J is TRBJ1-3 and V is TRBV6-1; D unclear. Germline lookup yields CDR1 MNHNS and CDR2 SASEGT. Trimming left V 2 bases short and J 4 bases short, with 15 bases between. The CDR3 totals 16 residues.

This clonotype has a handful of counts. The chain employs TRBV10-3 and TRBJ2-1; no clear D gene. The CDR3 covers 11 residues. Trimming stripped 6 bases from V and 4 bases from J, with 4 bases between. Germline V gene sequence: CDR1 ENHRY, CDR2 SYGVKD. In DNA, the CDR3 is TGTGCCATCAGGGGGTACAATGAGCAGTTCTTC. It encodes CAIRGYNEQFF.

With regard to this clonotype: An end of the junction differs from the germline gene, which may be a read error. The CDR3 nucleotides are TGCAGCGCGACTAGCGGGAGGGACAATGATCAGTTCTTC. Residues: CSATSGRDNDQFF. The chain links TRBV20-1 to TRBJ2-1; 14 positions match TRBD2. The CDR3 covers 13 residues. CDR1 and CDR2 from the germline V gene are DFQATT and SNEGSKA (reference sequence).

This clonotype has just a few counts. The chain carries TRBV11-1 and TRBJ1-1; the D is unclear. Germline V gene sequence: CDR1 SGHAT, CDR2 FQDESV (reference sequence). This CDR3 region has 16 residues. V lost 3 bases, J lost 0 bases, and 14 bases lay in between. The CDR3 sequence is CASSFSGWSMNTEAFF. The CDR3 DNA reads TGTGCCAGCAGCTTTTCGGGATGGTCCATGAACACTGAAGCTTTCTTT.

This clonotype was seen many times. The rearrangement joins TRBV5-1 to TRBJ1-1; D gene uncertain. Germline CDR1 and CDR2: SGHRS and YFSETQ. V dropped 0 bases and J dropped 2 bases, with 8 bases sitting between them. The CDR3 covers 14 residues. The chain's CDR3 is CASSLELSNTEAFF. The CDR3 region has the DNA TGCGCCAGCAGCTTGGAGCTGTCTAACACTGAAGCTTTCTTT.

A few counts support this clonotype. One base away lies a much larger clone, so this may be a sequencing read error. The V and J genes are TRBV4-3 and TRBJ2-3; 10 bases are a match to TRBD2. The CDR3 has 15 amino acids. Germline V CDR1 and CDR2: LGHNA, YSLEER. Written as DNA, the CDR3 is TGCGCCAGCAGCCACCGGACTAGCGGAGTGGATACGCAGTGTTTT. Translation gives CASSHRTSGVDTQCF.

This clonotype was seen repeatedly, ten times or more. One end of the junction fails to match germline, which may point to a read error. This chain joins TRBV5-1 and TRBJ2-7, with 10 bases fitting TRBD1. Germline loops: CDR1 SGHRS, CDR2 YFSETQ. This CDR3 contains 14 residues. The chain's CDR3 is CASSLGQGGYEQYF. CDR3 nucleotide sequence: TGTGCCAGCAGCTTAGGACAGGGGGGGTACGAGCAGTACTTC.

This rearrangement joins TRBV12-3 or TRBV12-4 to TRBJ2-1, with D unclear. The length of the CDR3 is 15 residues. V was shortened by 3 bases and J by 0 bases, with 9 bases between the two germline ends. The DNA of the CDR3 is TGTGCCAGCAGTTTTCGCCGACCCTCCTACAATGAGCAGTTCTTC. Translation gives CASSFRRPSYNEQFF.

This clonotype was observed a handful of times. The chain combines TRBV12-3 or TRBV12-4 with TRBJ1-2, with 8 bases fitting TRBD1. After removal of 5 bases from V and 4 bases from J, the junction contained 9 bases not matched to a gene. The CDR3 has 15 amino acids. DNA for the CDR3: TGTGCCAGCAGTCCTCAGGGGGCGAGGATCTATGGCTACACCTTC. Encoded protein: CASSPQGARIYGYTF.

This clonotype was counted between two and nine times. In DNA form, the CDR3 reads TGTGCCAGCAGTTTCCCGACGAGACAGGCTTACGAGCAGTACTTC. Encoded protein: CASSFPTRQAYEQYF. The V and J genes are TRBV28 and TRBJ2-7; TRBD1 is a possible D gene (6 bases). V dropped 3 bases and J dropped 4 bases, with 16 bases sitting between them. The germline V gene encodes CDR1 MDHEN and CDR2 SYDVKM. The CDR3 contains 15 residues.

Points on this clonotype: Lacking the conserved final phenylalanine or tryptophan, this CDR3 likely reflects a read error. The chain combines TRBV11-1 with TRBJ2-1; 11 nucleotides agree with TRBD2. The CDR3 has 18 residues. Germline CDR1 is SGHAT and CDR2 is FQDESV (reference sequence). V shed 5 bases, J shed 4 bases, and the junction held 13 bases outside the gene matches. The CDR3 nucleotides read TGTGCCAGCAGCCTCTTAACTAGCGGGAGTGCCCAGTACAATGAGCAGTTCTCC. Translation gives CASSLLTSGSAQYNEQFS.

Here the CDR3 reads CASTPGVHGQAVGELFF. CDR3 in DNA: TGTGCCAGCACGCCTGGGGTGCACGGACAGGCAGTCGGGGAGCTGTTTTTT. This chain uses TRBV9 with TRBJ2-2; 7 positions match TRBD1. The CDR3 loop spans 17 amino acids. Germline V gene sequence: CDR1 SGDLS, CDR2 YYNGEE. With V trimmed by 6 bases and J by 7 bases, 18 bases remained unmatched.

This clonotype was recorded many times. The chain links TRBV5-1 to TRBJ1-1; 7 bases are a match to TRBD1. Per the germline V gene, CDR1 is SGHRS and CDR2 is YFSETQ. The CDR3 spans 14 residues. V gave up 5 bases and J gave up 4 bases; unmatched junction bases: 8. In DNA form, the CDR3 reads TGCGCCAGCAGGAGCCGACAGGGAAGCACTGAAGCTTTCTTT. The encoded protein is CASRSRQGSTEAFF.

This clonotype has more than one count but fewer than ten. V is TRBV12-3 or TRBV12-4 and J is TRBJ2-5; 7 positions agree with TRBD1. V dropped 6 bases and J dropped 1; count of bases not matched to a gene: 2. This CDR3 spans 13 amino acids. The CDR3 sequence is CASSGTAQETQYF. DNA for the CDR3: TGTGCCAGCAGCGGGACAGCCCAAGAGACCCAGTACTTC.

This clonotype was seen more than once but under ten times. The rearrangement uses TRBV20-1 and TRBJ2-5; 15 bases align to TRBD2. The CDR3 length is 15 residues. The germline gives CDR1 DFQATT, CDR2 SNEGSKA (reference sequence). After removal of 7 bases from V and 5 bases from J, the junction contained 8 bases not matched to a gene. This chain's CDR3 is CSVGTSGGIGETQYF. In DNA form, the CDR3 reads TGCAGTGTCGGGACTAGCGGGGGGATCGGGGAGACCCAGTACTTC.

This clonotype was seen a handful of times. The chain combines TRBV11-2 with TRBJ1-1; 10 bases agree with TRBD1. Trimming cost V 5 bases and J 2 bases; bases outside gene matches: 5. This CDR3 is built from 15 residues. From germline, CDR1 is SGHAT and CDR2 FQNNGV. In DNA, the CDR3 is TGTGCCAGCAGCGGGGACAGGGGTTTTAACACTGAAGCTTTCTTT. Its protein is CASSGDRGFNTEAFF.